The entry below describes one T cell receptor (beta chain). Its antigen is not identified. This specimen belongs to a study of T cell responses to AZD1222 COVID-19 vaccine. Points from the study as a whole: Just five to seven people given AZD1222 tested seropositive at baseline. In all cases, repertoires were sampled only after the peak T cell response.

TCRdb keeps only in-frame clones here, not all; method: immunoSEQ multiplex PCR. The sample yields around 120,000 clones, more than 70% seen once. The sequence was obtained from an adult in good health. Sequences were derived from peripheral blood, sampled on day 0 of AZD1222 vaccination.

The CDR3 DNA sequence: TGTGCCAGCAGCTCGGGACAGATAAATTCACCCCTCCACTTT. It translates to CASSSGQINSPLHF. This chain connects TRBV5-8 to TRBJ1-6; 7 bases are shared with TRBD1. From germline, CDR1 is SGHTS and CDR2 YDEGEE. The CDR3 totals 14 residues. J lost 7 bases, V lost 3 bases, and 4 bases had no gene match. Full variable domain (remainder filled in from reference TRBV5-8 and TRBJ1-6): EAGVTQSPTHLIKTRGQQATLRCSPISGHTSVYWYQQALGLGLQFLLWYDEGEERNRGNFPPRFSGRQFPNYSSELNVNALELEDSALYLCASSSGQINSPLHFGNGTRLTVT.